This TCR beta chain was recorded in a study of blood T cells in healthy people across ages. The germline V gene encodes CDR1 SGHAT and CDR2 FQNNGV. The CDR3 is 15 amino acids. The J segment lost 5 bases and the V segment lost 5 bases, leaving 8 bases of the junction unmatched. This clonotype was detected ten times or more. A second 7 to 11 cycle PCR used barcoded and J-beta primers. Via MiXCR, TCRdb re-called the 5' RACE reads, giving one row per CDR3 protein. The table includes 650,000 to 700,000 distinct CDR3 sequences, about 30% detected once. The source is an elderly woman in good health. Sequences were obtained from blood. The chain recombines TRBV11-2 with TRBJ2-5; 10 nucleotides line up with TRBD1. Written as DNA, the CDR3 is TGTGCCAGCAGCACGAGACAGGGGGCGCGCGAGACCCAGTACTTC. Translating gives CASSTRQGARETQYF.